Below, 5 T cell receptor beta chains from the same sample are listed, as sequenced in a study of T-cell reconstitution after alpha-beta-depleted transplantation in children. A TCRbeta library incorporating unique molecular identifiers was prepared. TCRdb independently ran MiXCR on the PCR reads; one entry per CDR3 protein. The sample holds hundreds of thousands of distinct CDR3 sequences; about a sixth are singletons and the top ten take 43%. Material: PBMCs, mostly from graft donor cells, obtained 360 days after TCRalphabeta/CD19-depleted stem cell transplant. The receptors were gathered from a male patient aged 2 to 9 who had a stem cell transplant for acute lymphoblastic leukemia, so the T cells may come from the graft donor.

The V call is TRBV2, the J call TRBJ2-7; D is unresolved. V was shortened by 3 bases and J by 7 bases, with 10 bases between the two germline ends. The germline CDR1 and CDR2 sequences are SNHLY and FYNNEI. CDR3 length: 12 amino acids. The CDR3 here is CASSDGPLEQYF. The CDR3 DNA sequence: TGTGCCAGCAGTGATGGTCCCCTTGAGCAGTACTTC.

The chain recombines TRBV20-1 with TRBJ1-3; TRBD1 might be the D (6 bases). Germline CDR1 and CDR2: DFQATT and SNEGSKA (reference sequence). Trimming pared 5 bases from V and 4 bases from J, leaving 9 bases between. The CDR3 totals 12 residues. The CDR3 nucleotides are TGCAGTGCTTATAGGGGGGGAAACACCATATATTTT. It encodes CSAYRGGNTIYF.

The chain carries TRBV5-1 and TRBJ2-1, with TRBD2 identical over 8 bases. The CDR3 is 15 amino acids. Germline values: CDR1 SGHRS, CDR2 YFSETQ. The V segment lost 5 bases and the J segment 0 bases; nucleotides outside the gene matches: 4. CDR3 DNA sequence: TGCGCCAGCAGATCGGGGGGGAACTCCTACAATGAGCAGTTCTTC. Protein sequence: CASRSGGNSYNEQFF.

The CDR3 spells CASSHQSGTGAFNTGELFF. CDR3 DNA sequence: TGCGCCAGCAGCCATCAATCCGGGACAGGGGCTTTTAACACCGGGGAGCTGTTTTTT. V gene TRBV5-1 combines with J gene TRBJ2-2, with TRBD1 matching over 10 bases. The germline gives CDR1 SGHRS, CDR2 YFSETQ. The CDR3 runs to 19 residues. V gave up 4 bases and J gave up 2 bases; unmatched junction bases: 14.

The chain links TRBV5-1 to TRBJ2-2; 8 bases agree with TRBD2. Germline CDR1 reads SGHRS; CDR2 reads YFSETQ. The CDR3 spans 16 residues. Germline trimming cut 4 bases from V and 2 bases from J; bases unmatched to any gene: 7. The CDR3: CASSPIAGQNTGELFF. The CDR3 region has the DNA TGCGCCAGCAGCCCGATAGCGGGGCAAAACACCGGGGAGCTGTTTTTT. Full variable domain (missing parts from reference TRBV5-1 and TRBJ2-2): KAGVTQTPRYLIKTRGQQVTLSCSPISGHRSVSWYQQTPGQGLQFLFEYFSETQRNKGNFPGRFSGRQFSNSRSEMNVSTLELGDSALYLCASSPIAGQNTGELFFGEGSRLTVL.